The 23 T cell receptor beta chains listed next were all sequenced from one sample in a study of cytomegalovirus exposure and HLA in healthy donors (dated by TCRdb to about 2017). The library was generated by the immunoSEQ multiplex PCR assay. TCRdb stores this immuneACCESS table with in-frame sequences only. Part of the clones is absent; in the studies checked, under half of the shortfall reflects unresolved V genes, and no reason is known for the rest. This sample has some 170,000 clones in its table, and 86% of those were observed once. 6% to 8.5% of the sample is held by the ten biggest clonotypes. Material for sequencing was PBMCs. The receptors derive from a man aged 30 to 45 in good health and CMV-seropositive.

The rearrangement uses TRBV27 and TRBJ2-3; D call uncertain. This CDR3 is built from 15 residues. Trimming removed 0 bases from V and 2 bases from J, with 9 bases in between. Germline V gene lookup returns CDR1 MNHEY and CDR2 SMNVEV (reference sequence). Written as DNA, the CDR3 is TGTGCCAGCAGTTTATCGTTTCCCCCCACAGATACGCAGTATTTT. Translating gives CASSLSFPPTDTQYF.

This chain joins TRBV6-1 and TRBJ2-2, with 10 bases identical to TRBD2. Germline V CDR1 and CDR2: MNHNS, SASEGT. The CDR3 consists of 15 residues. The V gene end was trimmed by 6 bases and the J gene end by 5 bases; junction bases not matched to a gene: 6. The CDR3 loop reads CASRTLAGRTGELFF. CDR3 nucleotide sequence: TGTGCCAGCAGAACACTAGCGGGACGTACCGGGGAGCTGTTTTTT.

The gene calls are TRBV9 and TRBJ2-7; 7 bases are shared with TRBD2. V trimming: 4 bases; J trimming: 3 bases; junction bases outside the gene matches: 10. The CDR3 covers 15 residues. Germline lookup yields CDR1 SGDLS and CDR2 YYNGEE. CDR3 residues: CASSLTVSGVYEQYF. CDR3 sequence (DNA): TGTGCCAGCAGCCTAACGGTGAGCGGGGTCTACGAGCAGTACTTC.

The chain uses TRBV5-4 and TRBJ2-7; D is undetermined. Per the germline V gene, CDR1 is SGHNT and CDR2 is YYREEE (reference sequence). The V end lost 1 base, the J end lost 4 bases, and 15 bases lay between the germline ends. The CDR3 runs to 15 residues. This chain's CDR3 is CASSLNRGSPYEQYF. CDR3 coding DNA: TGTGCCAGCAGCTTGAACCGCGGTTCACCTTACGAGCAGTACTTC.

This clone occurred a few times. The chain has TRBV19 and TRBJ2-7; 10 nucleotides align to TRBD1. V was clipped by 5 bases and J by 2 bases; unmatched bases: 6. The germline CDR1 and CDR2 sequences are LNHDA and SQIVND (reference sequence). This CDR3 has 15 amino acids. CDR3 sequence: CASSPRDRGPYEQYF. The CDR3 coding sequence is TGTGCCAGTAGTCCAAGGGACAGGGGACCCTACGAGCAGTACTTC.

V gene TRBV5-4 combines with J gene TRBJ1-6; 9 positions match TRBD1. The CDR3 loop spans 17 amino acids. The germline gives CDR1 SGHNT, CDR2 YYREEE (reference sequence). V lost 1 base, J lost 0 bases, and 2 bases stayed unmatched. As DNA, the CDR3 is TGTGCCAGCAGCTTGTACAGGGGGCACTCCTATAATTCACCCCTCCACTTT. It encodes CASSLYRGHSYNSPLHF. Complete variable domain (other parts from reference TRBV5-4 and TRBJ1-6): ETGVTQSPTHLIKTRGQQVTLRCSSQSGHNTVSWYQQALGQGPQFIFQYYREEENGRGNFPPRFSGLQFPNYSSELNVNALELDDSALYLCASSLYRGHSYNSPLHFGNGTRLTVT.

This sequence joins TRBV21-1 and TRBJ1-2; TRBD1, as called in the table, went unchecked against the DNA. TRBV21-1 is given as a pseudogene. This CDR3 comprises 15 residues. This CDR3 reads CASSNHGQTSYGYTF. The CDR3 nucleotides read TGTGCCAGCAGCAATCACGGACAGACCTCCTATGGCTACACCTTC.

The chain joins TRBV7-2 to TRBJ2-3, with D perhaps matching TRBD1 or TRBD2 (5 bases each). Germline-derived CDR1 and CDR2 are SGHTA and FQGNSA. The CDR3 contains 16 residues. The V and J ends lost 4 bases and 0 bases respectively, with 14 bases between them. Here the CDR3 reads CASSSPLAGSTDTQYF. The CDR3 DNA sequence: TGTGCCAGCAGCTCCCCTCTAGCAGGGAGCACAGATACGCAGTATTTT.

The CDR3 region has the DNA TGTGCCAGCAGCGTAGGGGGATTCGGCAATCAGCCCCAGCATTTT. Protein product: CASSVGGFGNQPQHF. The V and J genes are TRBV9 and TRBJ1-5, with unresolved D. Germline CDR1 and CDR2: SGDLS and YYNGEE. The CDR3 consists of 15 residues. Trimming left V 0 bases short and J 2 bases short, with 9 bases between.

The V gene is TRBV28, the J gene TRBJ2-3; D gene uncertain. Deletions cut 5 bases from V and 0 bases from J, with 9 bases between. Germline values: CDR1 MDHEN, CDR2 SYDVKM. The CDR3 totals 14 residues. The CDR3 DNA follows: TGTGCCAGCAGTGATACGGCCAGCACAGATACGCAGTATTTT. Its protein is CASSDTASTDTQYF. Full variable domain (rest looked up from reference TRBV28 and TRBJ2-3): DVKVTQSSRYLVKRTGEKVFLECVQDMDHENMFWYRQDPGLGLRLIYFSYDVKMKEKGDIPEGYSVSREKKERFSLILESASTNQTSMYLCASSDTASTDTQYFGPGTRLTVL.

This chain connects TRBV28 to TRBJ2-1, with 7 bases matching TRBD2. Germline CDR1 is MDHEN and CDR2 is SYDVKM. The length of the CDR3 is 14 residues. V lost 3 bases to trimming and J lost 7 bases; unmatched junction nucleotides: 6. CDR3 coding DNA: TGTGCCAGCAGTTTCCTTCGGCGGGAGAATGAGCAGTTCTTC. Residues: CASSFLRRENEQFF. Full variable domain (missing parts from reference TRBV28 and TRBJ2-1): DVKVTQSSRYLVKRTGEKVFLECVQDMDHENMFWYRQDPGLGLRLIYFSYDVKMKEKGDIPEGYSVSREKKERFSLILESASTNQTSMYLCASSFLRRENEQFFGPGTRLTVL.

The chain carries TRBV6-1 and TRBJ2-7; TRBD2 matches 7 bases. Germline CDR1 MNHNS, CDR2 SASEGT. The CDR3 spans 13 residues. Trimming took 10 bases from V and 3 from J; bases not matched to a gene: 9. This CDR3 reads CATVGGGSYEQYF. DNA of the CDR3: TGTGCCACCGTTGGGGGGGGTAGCTACGAGCAGTACTTC.

The chain is built from TRBV2 and TRBJ2-7; the match to TRBD1 covers 8 bases. The CDR3 spans 15 residues. Germline V CDR1 and CDR2: SNHLY, FYNNEI. Trimming removed 2 bases from V and 3 bases from J; junction bases left unmatched: 6. CDR3 DNA: TGTGCCAGCAGTGAATTTCTAGGACAGGGCTACGAGCAGTACTTC. It encodes CASSEFLGQGYEQYF.

The gene calls are TRBV4-1 and TRBJ1-5, with D hard to call. The germline CDR1 and CDR2 sequences are MGHRA and YSYEKL. V lost 1 base to trimming and J lost 1 base, with 8 bases between them. This CDR3 contains 15 residues. CDR3 nucleotide sequence: TGCGCCAGCAGCCAAGGAGCTAGGAGCAATCAGCCCCAGCATTTT. Residues: CASSQGARSNQPQHF.

V is TRBV4-1 and J is TRBJ1-2, with a possible D match to TRBD1 (6 bases). Trimming took 5 bases from V and 5 from J, leaving 21 bases between them. The germline V gene encodes CDR1 MGHRA and CDR2 YSYEKL. The CDR3 has 16 residues. The CDR3 DNA reads as TGCGCCAGCAGCGACCACGCCGGGACATCCCTATATGGCTACACCTTC. This sequence encodes CASSDHAGTSLYGYTF.

V and J are TRBV29-1 and TRBJ2-5, with unresolved D. The CDR3 extends over 13 amino acids. V was pared by 4 bases and J by 5 bases, with 14 bases between. Germline V gives CDR1 SQVTM, CDR2 ANQGSEA. The DNA of the CDR3 is TGCAGCGTTGCGGAGCTAAACCGGGAGACCCAGTACTTC. This sequence encodes CSVAELNRETQYF. Complete variable domain (other parts from reference TRBV29-1 and TRBJ2-5): SAVISQKPSRDICQRGTSLTIQCQVDSQVTMMFWYRQQPGQSLTLIATANQGSEATYESGFVIDKFPISRPNLTFSTLTVSNMSPEDSSIYLCSVAELNRETQYFGPGTRLLVL.

The chain couples TRBV12-2 to TRBJ2-5. TRBV12-2 is shown as a pseudogene. CDR3 length: 15 residues. The CDR3 spells CASRLVTGPLETQYF. The DNA of the CDR3 is TGTGCAAGTCGCTTAGTAACGGGGCCCCTTGAGACCCAGTACTTC.

This clone was observed once. The J gene is TRBJ1-5, the V gene TRBV4-1; D is perhaps TRBD1 (6 bases). Germline V gene data show CDR1 as MGHRA and CDR2 as YSYEKL. The CDR3 is 13 amino acids. Trimming removed 0 bases at V and 9 bases at J, with 9 bases between. The CDR3 region has the DNA TGCGCCAGCAGCCAAGATAGGGGGGGGCCCCAGCATTTT. This sequence encodes CASSQDRGGPQHF.

The chain combines TRBV9 with TRBJ1-6; D uncertain. Germline assignment: CDR1 SGDLS and CDR2 YYNGEE. The CDR3 length is 16 residues. The germline V and J ends were trimmed by 0 bases and 0 bases, with 7 bases remaining between them. CDR3 in DNA: TGTGCCAGCAGCGTAGGTGTGAGCTCCTATAATTCACCCCTCCACTTT. Amino acid sequence: CASSVGVSSYNSPLHF.

This clone was detected once. The chain is built from TRBV21-1 and TRBJ2-4; the table assigns TRBD2, which was not confirmed against the DNA. TRBV21-1 has pseudogene status. The CDR3 is 18 residues long. CDR3 protein: CASSSPERLAGNKNIQYF. The CDR3 DNA reads TGTGCCAGCAGCTCTCCCGAGCGGCTAGCGGGAAATAAAAACATTCAGTACTTC.

The chain is built from TRBV5-1 and TRBJ1-6; 7 bases are shared with TRBD1. Unmatched junction bases numbered 4, after V lost 0 bases and J lost 7 bases. The CDR3 consists of 15 residues. Germline CDR1 and CDR2: SGHRS and YFSETQ. The DNA of the CDR3 is TGCGCCAGCAGCTTGGGGGGGACAGAGAATTCACCCCTCCACTTT. Translation gives CASSLGGTENSPLHF.

The chain joins TRBV27 to TRBJ2-2; D is tentatively TRBD1 or TRBD2 (5 bases each). Trimming removed 7 bases at V and 6 bases at J, with 12 bases between. The CDR3 is made up of 13 amino acids. Germline CDR1 MNHEY, CDR2 SMNVEV (reference sequence). Here the CDR3 reads CASNFLGAGELFF. The CDR3 DNA sequence: TGTGCCAGCAATTTCCTGGGGGCCGGGGAGCTGTTTTTT.

CDR3 in DNA: TGTGCCAGTAGTCCACAGGGGGTCCAAGAGACCCAGTACTTC. It yields the protein CASSPQGVQETQYF. The chain couples TRBV19 to TRBJ2-5; 8 nucleotides align to TRBD1. This CDR3 has 14 residues. V shed 5 bases, J shed 1 base, and the junction held 3 bases outside the gene matches. From germline, CDR1 is LNHDA and CDR2 SQIVND (reference sequence).